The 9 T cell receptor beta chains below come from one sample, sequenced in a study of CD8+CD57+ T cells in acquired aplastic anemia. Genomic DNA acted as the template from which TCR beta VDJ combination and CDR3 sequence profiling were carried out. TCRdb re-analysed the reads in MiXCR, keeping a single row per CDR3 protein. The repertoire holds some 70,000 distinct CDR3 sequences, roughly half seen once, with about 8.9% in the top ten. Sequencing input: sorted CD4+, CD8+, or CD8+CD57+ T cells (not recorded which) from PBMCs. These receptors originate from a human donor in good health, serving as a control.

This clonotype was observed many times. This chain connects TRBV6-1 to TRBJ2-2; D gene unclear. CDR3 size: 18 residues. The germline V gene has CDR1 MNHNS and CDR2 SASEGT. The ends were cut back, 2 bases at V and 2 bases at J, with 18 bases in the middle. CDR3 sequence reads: CASSESPTVTGNTGELFF. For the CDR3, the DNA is TGTGCCAGCAGTGAATCCCCCACCGTGACGGGCAACACCGGGGAGCTGTTTTTT.

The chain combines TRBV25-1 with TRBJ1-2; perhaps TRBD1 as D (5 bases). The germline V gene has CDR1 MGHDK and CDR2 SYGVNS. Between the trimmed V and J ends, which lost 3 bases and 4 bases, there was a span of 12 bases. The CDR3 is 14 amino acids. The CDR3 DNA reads TGTGCCAGCAGTGATCCAGGGAAACTCTATGGCTACACCTTC. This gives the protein CASSDPGKLYGYTF.

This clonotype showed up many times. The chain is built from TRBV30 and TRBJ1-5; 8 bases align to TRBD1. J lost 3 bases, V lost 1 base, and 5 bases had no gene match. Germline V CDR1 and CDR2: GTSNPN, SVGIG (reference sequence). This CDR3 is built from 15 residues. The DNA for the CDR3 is TGTGCCTGGAGTGCGGGACAGGCGTCCAATCAGCCCCAGCATTTT. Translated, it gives CAWSAGQASNQPQHF. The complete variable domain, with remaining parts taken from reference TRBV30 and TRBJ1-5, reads SQTIHQWPATLVQPVGSPLSLECTVEGTSNPNLYWYRQAAGRGLQLLFYSVGIGQISSEVPQNLSASRPQDRQFILSSKKLLLSDSGFYLCAWSAGQASNQPQHFGDGTRLSIL.

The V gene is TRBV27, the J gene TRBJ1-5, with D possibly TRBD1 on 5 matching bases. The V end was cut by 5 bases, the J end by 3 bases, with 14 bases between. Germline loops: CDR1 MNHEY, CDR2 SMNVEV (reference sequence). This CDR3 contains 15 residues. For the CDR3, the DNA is TGTGCCAGCAGTAGCAGGGTGCCCGACAATCAGCCCCAGCATTTT. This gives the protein CASSSRVPDNQPQHF.

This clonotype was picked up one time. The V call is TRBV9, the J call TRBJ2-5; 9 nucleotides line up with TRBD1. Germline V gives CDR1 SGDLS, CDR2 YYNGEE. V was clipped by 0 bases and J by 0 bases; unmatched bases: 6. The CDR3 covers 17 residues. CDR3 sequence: CASSVGRQGGYQETQYF. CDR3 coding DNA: TGTGCCAGCAGCGTAGGAAGACAGGGGGGGTACCAAGAGACCCAGTACTTC. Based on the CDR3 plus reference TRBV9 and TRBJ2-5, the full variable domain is DSGVTQTPKHLITATGQRVTLRCSPRSGDLSVYWYQQSLDQGLQFLIQYYNGEERAKGNILERFSAQQFPDLHSELNLSSLELGDSALYFCASSVGRQGGYQETQYFGPGTRLLVL.

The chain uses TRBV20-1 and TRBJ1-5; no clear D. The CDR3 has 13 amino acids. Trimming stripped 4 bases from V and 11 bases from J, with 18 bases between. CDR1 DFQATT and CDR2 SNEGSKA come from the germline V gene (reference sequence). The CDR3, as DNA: TGCAGTGCTACGGCACACGACCCACTAACCCAGCATTTT. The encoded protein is CSATAHDPLTQHF.

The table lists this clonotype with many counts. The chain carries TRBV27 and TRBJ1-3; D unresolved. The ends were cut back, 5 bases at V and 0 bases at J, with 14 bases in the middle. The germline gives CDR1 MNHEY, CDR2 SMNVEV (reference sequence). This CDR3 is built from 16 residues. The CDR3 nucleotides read TGTGCCAGCAGTCCCTTTCGCGGAAACTCTGGAAACACCATATATTTT. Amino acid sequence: CASSPFRGNSGNTIYF.

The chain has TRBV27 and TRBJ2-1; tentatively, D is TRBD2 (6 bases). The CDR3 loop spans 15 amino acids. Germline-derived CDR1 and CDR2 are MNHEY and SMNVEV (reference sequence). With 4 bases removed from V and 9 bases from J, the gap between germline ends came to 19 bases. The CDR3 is CASSWEVSGCGEQFF. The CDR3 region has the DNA TGTGCCAGCAGTTGGGAGGTTTCAGGATGCGGTGAGCAGTTCTTC.

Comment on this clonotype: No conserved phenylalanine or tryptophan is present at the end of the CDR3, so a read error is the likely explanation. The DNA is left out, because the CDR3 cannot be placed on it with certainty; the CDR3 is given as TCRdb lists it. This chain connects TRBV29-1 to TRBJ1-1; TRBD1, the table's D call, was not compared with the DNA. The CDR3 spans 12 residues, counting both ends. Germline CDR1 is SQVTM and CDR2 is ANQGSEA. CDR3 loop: CSVERDSVGAFL.